The entry below describes one T cell receptor (beta chain). Its matching antigen is unknown. Only Caucasian adults living in Nashville, Tennessee served as donors. Naive CD45RA+ and memory CD45RA-negative subsets were split from CD4+ cells. The V gene's germline CDR1 is ENHRY and CDR2 SYGVKD. This CDR3 has 19 residues. Trimming took 2 bases from V and 2 from J; bases not matched to a gene: 13. Repertoires were generated with immunoSEQ multiplex PCR, while TCRdb's copy carries only in-frame clones and drops some. The sample includes around 720,000 clones, more than 70% of them seen just once. The data were taken from a study of shared clonotypes between healthy human individuals. Study conclusions and caveats: Compared with clonotypes that all four donors shared, non-shared clonotypes had lower generation probabilities.

The chain uses TRBV10-3 and TRBJ2-3; the match to TRBD2 covers 10 bases. This TCR came from a woman aged 30 to 39 in good health. Sequenced: memory CD4+ T cells sorted from blood. Indicated subset: CD45RA-negative fraction. The CDR3 bases are TGTGCCATCAGTGAGGCCAACCTTCGGACTAGCGGCCTCACAGATACGCAGTATTTT. Amino acids: CAISEANLRTSGLTDTQYF.